The 25 T cell receptor beta chains reported below all come from one sample, sequenced in a study of preoperative IRX-2 immunotherapy in early breast cancer. Treatment defined: preoperative locoregional IRX-2 cytokine immunotherapy. The repertoire was sequenced with immunoSEQ multiplex PCR; TCRdb's copy has only in-frame clones and lacks some. The table has around 29,000 clones, approximately 83% seen once; the top ten hold roughly 3.2%. Sample collection was performed from a patient treated with IRX-2 immunotherapy. These receptors originate from a human donor with breast cancer.

In nucleotides, the CDR3 is TGTGCCAGCAGCCAAGATGAAGCCGGGGTACCCCAGTACTTC. Translated, it gives CASSQDEAGVPQYF. The V call is TRBV7-1, the J call TRBJ2-5; possible D gene TRBD2, 5 bases. TRBV7-1 is treated as an ORF (open reading frame) with a function not yet certain. The ends were cut back, 5 bases at V and 9 bases at J, with 19 bases in the middle. The CDR3 contains 14 residues.

This sequence joins TRBV6-8 and TRBJ1-5; D is perhaps TRBD1 (6 bases). V was cut by 10 bases and J by 7 bases, with 17 bases left in between. The CDR3 sequence is 13 residues long. Per germline, CDR1 MNHGY and CDR2 SAAAGT. The CDR3 DNA reads TGTGCCATGGGGACAACCTATGGGCAGCCCCAGCATTTT. Translation gives CAMGTTYGQPQHF.

This clone ranks as medium-sized. The chain combines TRBV29-1 with TRBJ2-3; 10 bases align to TRBD2. Germline CDR1 reads SQVTM; CDR2 reads ANQGSEA. The CDR3 extends over 14 amino acids. V shed 5 bases and J 6 bases; nucleotides not matched to a gene: 8. The CDR3 DNA is TGCAGCGTTCTAGCGGGAGTGGTTGGTGATACGCAGTATTTT. This codes for CSVLAGVVGDTQYF.

The chain joins TRBV5-1 to TRBJ2-3, with a tentative D call TRBD2 (6 bases). Trimming removed 2 bases at V and 0 bases at J, with 10 bases between. This CDR3 region has 15 residues. Germline V gives CDR1 SGHRS, CDR2 YFSETQ. The CDR3 bases are TGCGCCAGCAGCTTTGGCGGGGTTAGCACAGATACGCAGTATTTT. This encodes CASSFGGVSTDTQYF.

This rearrangement joins TRBV7-7 to TRBJ1-3, with D unclear. This CDR3 region has 15 residues. Germline V lookup: CDR1 SSHAT, CDR2 FNYEAQ (reference sequence). V was trimmed by 5 bases and J by 0 bases, leaving 11 bases between them. The CDR3 loop is CASSLTASSGNTIYF. CDR3 DNA: TGTGCCAGCAGCCTTACGGCGAGCTCTGGAAACACCATATATTTT. The whole variable domain, filled in from reference TRBV7-7 and TRBJ1-3, reads GAGVSQSPRYKVTKRGQDVTLRCDPISSHATLYWYQQALGQGPEFLTYFNYEAQPDKSGLPSDRFSAERPEGSISTLTIQRTEQRDSAMYRCASSLTASSGNTIYFGEGSWLTVV.

The count of this clone is one. This chain's CDR3 is CASRLSGDEKLFF. CDR3 in DNA: TGTGCCAGCAGGCTAAGCGGAGATGAAAAACTGTTTTTT. J is TRBJ1-4 and V is TRBV6-8; unclear D gene. The CDR3 has 13 residues. V was pared by 6 bases and J by 6 bases, with 11 bases between. Per germline, CDR1 MNHGY and CDR2 SAAAGT.

The chain employs TRBV18 and TRBJ1-3; 7 bases fit TRBD1. Germline assignment: CDR1 KGHSH and CDR2 LQKENI. The CDR3 has 14 residues. Trimming removed 2 bases from V and 8 bases from J; junction bases left unmatched: 6. The CDR3 loop is CASSPGITGDTIYF. In DNA, the CDR3 is TGTGCCAGCTCACCAGGGATCACAGGGGACACCATATATTTT.

The gene calls are TRBV30 and TRBJ1-6; 8 bases are shared with TRBD1. V shed 7 bases and J 10 bases; nucleotides not matched to a gene: 6. Germline assignment: CDR1 GTSNPN and CDR2 SVGIG (reference sequence). The CDR3 runs 12 residues. The CDR3 region has the DNA TGTGCCTTCGACAGGGGACGATCACCCCTCCACTTT. Amino acids: CAFDRGRSPLHF. The variable domain in full, completed from reference TRBV30 and TRBJ1-6, reads SQTIHQWPATLVQPVGSPLSLECTVEGTSNPNLYWYRQAAGRGLQLLFYSVGIGQISSEVPQNLSASRPQDRQFILSSKKLLLSDSGFYLCAFDRGRSPLHFGNGTRLTVT.

The chain is built from TRBV7-7 and TRBJ2-1, with D tentatively TRBD2 (6 bases). CDR1 and CDR2 from the germline V gene are SSHAT and FNYEAQ (reference sequence). Trimming pared 5 bases from V and 9 bases from J, leaving 17 bases between. This CDR3 is built from 14 residues. CDR3 in amino acids: CASSLPTSSVEQFF. The CDR3 coding sequence is TGTGCCAGCAGCCTACCCACTTCTAGCGTTGAGCAGTTCTTC.

This clone turned up a few times. The chain uses TRBV6-8 and TRBJ2-2, with D possibly being TRBD2 (5 bases). Germline V lookup: CDR1 MNHGY, CDR2 SAAAGT. V was trimmed by 5 bases and J by 4 bases, leaving 8 bases between them. This CDR3 has 13 amino acids. The CDR3 DNA reads as TGTGCCAGCAGTACCACTAGCACCGGGGAGCTGTTTTTT. Encoded protein: CASSTTSTGELFF.

The J gene is TRBJ1-1, the V gene TRBV6-8; D remains ambiguous. Germline V gene lookup returns CDR1 MNHGY and CDR2 SAAAGT. This CDR3 comprises 12 residues. Trimming cost V 6 bases and J 8 bases, with 13 bases left between them. This CDR3 is CASRTRVGEAFF. As DNA, the CDR3 is TGTGCCAGCAGAACCCGGGTGGGAGAAGCTTTCTTT.

This clone was seen more than once but under ten times. The genes are TRBV1 and TRBJ1-1; no check of the table's D call, TRBD1, against the DNA was made. TRBV1 is a pseudogene segment. The CDR3 spans 18 residues. The CDR3 is CASSQKTSPNAGNTEAFF. Here the CDR3 DNA reads TGCGCCAGCAGCCAAAAAACGAGCCCGAACGCAGGGAACACTGAAGCTTTCTTT.

The chain couples TRBV10-3 to TRBJ1-2; the D gene is possibly TRBD1 (6 bases). CDR1 is ENHRY and CDR2 is SYGVKD in the germline V gene. The CDR3 runs to 17 residues. The V end was cut by 1 base, the J end by 4 bases, with 19 bases between. The CDR3 protein is CAISEYHLGGPTYGYTF. DNA for the CDR3: TGTGCCATCAGTGAGTACCACTTGGGGGGGCCAACCTATGGCTACACCTTC.

The chain recombines TRBV5-1 with TRBJ2-2; 15 bases line up with TRBD2. Germline CDR1 and CDR2: SGHRS and YFSETQ. V trimming: 3 bases; J trimming: 5 bases; junction bases outside the gene matches: 5. The CDR3 loop spans 17 amino acids. The CDR3 DNA follows: TGCGCCAGCAGCTCCGGGACTAGCGGGGGGCGGACCGGGGAGCTGTTTTTT. Amino acid sequence: CASSSGTSGGRTGELFF.

In this sample, this clone turned up a few times. The J gene is TRBJ1-2, the V gene TRBV11-3; weak D call: TRBD1 (5 bases). Germline CDR1 is SGHNT and CDR2 is YENEEA. This CDR3 is built from 14 residues. Trimming left V 3 bases short and J 7 bases short, with 15 bases between. The CDR3: CASSLVGGGTGYTF. The CDR3 DNA is TGTGCCAGCAGCTTGGTAGGCGGGGGTACTGGCTACACCTTC.

This clone was counted a few times. The chain carries TRBV11-3 and TRBJ2-1, with a tentative D call TRBD2 (6 bases). This CDR3 has 15 amino acids. Germline V CDR1 and CDR2: SGHNT, YENEEA. Trimming cost V 1 base and J 2 bases, with 9 bases left between them. The CDR3 nucleotides are TGTGCCAGCAGCTTAGGCGGGGACGCCTACAATGAGCAGTTCTTC. Translation: CASSLGGDAYNEQFF. Looking up the rest from reference TRBV11-3 and TRBJ2-1 gives the full variable domain: EAGVVQSPRYKIIEKKQPVAFWCNPISGHNTLYWYLQNLGQGPELLIRYENEEAVDDSQLPKDRFSAERLKGVDSTLKIQPAELGDSAVYLCASSLGGDAYNEQFFGPGTRLTVL.

The gene calls are TRBV19 and TRBJ2-6, with a possible D match to TRBD1 (5 bases). V lost 0 bases and J lost 4, with 16 bases in between. The germline V gene encodes CDR1 LNHDA and CDR2 SQIVND (reference sequence). The length of the CDR3 is 18 residues. CDR3 in DNA: TGTGCCAGTAGTATAGATCCCAGGAAGGGGTCCGGGGCCAACGTCCTGACTTTC. Protein sequence: CASSIDPRKGSGANVLTF.

The chain is built from TRBV19 and TRBJ1-1; D might be TRBD1 (5 bases). The CDR3 sequence is 13 residues long. CDR1 is LNHDA, CDR2 SQIVND, per germline (reference sequence). V lost 5 bases to trimming and J lost 4 bases, with 11 bases between them. The chain's CDR3 is CASSPGWSTEAFF. CDR3 coding DNA: TGTGCCAGTAGTCCAGGGTGGAGCACTGAAGCTTTCTTT. The whole variable domain, remainder taken from reference TRBV19 and TRBJ1-1, is DGGITQSPKYLFRKEGQNVTLSCEQNLNHDAMYWYRQDPGQGLRLIYYSQIVNDFQKGDIAEGYSVSREKKESFPLTVTSAQKNPTAFYLCASSPGWSTEAFFGQGTRLTVV.

This clone was seen more than once but under ten times. The rearrangement links TRBV11-3 to TRBJ1-5; the D is unclear. This CDR3 comprises 14 residues. V was cut by 5 bases and J by 3 bases, with 11 bases left in between. Germline CDR1 and CDR2: SGHNT and YENEEA. This CDR3 is CASSPPGNNQPQHF. In nucleotides, the CDR3 is TGTGCCAGCAGCCCTCCGGGGAACAATCAGCCCCAGCATTTT.

V gene TRBV4-1 combines with J gene TRBJ2-7; TRBD2 agrees at 8 bases. V trimming: 5 bases; J trimming: 4 bases; junction bases outside the gene matches: 16. CDR3 length: 17 residues. CDR1 and CDR2 (germline): MGHRA, YSYEKL. This CDR3 reads CASSISIGGAGRYEQYF. For the CDR3, the DNA is TGCGCCAGCAGCATTTCCATCGGGGGGGCCGGGAGGTACGAGCAGTACTTC.

The chain links TRBV5-1 to TRBJ2-1; a weak D match, TRBD2 (6 bases). The CDR3 runs to 18 residues. The germline CDR1 and CDR2 sequences are SGHRS and YFSETQ. Between the trimmed V and J ends, which lost 2 bases and 9 bases, there was a span of 27 bases. The CDR3 reads CASSFYPGALVPESEQFF. DNA for the CDR3: TGCGCCAGCAGCTTTTACCCGGGAGCCCTCGTCCCCGAATCTGAGCAGTTCTTC.

This chain links TRBV5-1 with TRBJ2-5, with D possibly TRBD2 on 6 matching bases. This CDR3 is built from 15 residues. Germline lookup yields CDR1 SGHRS and CDR2 YFSETQ. V was clipped by 4 bases and J by 0 bases, with 13 bases between them. The CDR3 spells CASSPEGMYQETQYF. CDR3 DNA sequence: TGCGCCAGCAGCCCGGAGGGTATGTACCAAGAGACCCAGTACTTC.

This chain connects TRBV7-6 to TRBJ2-2, with 7 bases identical to TRBD2. Germline CDR1 reads SGHVS; CDR2 reads FNYEAQ. The CDR3 length is 14 residues. Trimming removed 8 bases from V and 6 bases from J; junction bases left unmatched: 9. CDR3 region: CASGAGEISGELFF. The CDR3, as DNA: TGTGCCAGCGGGGCGGGGGAAATATCCGGGGAGCTGTTTTTT.

The chain recombines TRBV7-7 with TRBJ1-1; no reliable D call. V shed 1 base and J shed 3 bases, with 15 bases lying between them. CDR1 and CDR2 from the germline V gene are SSHAT and FNYEAQ (reference sequence). This CDR3 has 16 residues. The CDR3 nucleotides read TGTGCCAGCAGCTTAGGGTTTGCAGGCTCGTACACTGAAGCTTTCTTT. This encodes CASSLGFAGSYTEAFF.

The CDR3 region is CASSPAGQGSTGELFF. The CDR3 DNA is TGTGCCAGCAGTCCCGCCGGACAGGGTAGTACCGGGGAGCTGTTTTTT. The gene calls are TRBV28 and TRBJ2-2; 8 bases line up with TRBD1. This CDR3 comprises 16 residues. Looked up from germline, CDR1 is MDHEN and CDR2 is SYDVKM. V shed 5 bases, J shed 5 bases, and the junction held 10 bases outside the gene matches.